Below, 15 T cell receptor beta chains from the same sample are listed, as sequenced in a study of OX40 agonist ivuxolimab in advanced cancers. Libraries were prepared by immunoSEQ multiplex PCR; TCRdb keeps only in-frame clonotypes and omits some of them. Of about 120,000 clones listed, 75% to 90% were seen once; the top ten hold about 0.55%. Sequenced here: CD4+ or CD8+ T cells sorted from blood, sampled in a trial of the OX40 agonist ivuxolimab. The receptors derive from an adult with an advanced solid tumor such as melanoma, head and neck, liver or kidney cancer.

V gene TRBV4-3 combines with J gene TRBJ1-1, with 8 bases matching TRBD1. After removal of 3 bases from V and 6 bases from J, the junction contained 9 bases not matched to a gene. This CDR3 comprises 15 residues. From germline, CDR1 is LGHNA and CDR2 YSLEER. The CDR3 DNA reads TGCGCCAGCAGCCAGGGTGACAGGGGAAGTCCTGAAGCTTTCTTT. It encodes CASSQGDRGSPEAFF.

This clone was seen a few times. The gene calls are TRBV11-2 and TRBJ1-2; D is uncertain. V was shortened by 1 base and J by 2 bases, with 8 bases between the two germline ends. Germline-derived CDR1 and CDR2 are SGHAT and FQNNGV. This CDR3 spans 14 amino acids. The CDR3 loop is CASSLVGRNYGYTF. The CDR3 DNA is TGTGCCAGCAGCTTAGTTGGCAGAAACTATGGCTACACCTTC.

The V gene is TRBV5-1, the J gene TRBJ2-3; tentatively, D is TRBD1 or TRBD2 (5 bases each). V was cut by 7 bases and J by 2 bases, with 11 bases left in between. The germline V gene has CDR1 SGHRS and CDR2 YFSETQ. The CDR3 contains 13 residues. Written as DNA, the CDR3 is TGCGCCAGCGGCCGGGGCCACACAGATACGCAGTATTTT. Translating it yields CASGRGHTDTQYF.

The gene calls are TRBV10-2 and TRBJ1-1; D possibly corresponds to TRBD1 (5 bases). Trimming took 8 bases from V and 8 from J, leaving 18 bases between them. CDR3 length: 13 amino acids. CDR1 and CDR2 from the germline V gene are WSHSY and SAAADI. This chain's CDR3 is CASGVGRAREAFF. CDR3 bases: TGCGCCAGCGGGGTAGGCAGGGCGAGGGAAGCTTTCTTT.

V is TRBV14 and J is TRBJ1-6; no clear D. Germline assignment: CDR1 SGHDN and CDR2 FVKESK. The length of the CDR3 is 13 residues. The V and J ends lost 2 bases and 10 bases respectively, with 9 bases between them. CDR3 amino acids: CASSQHFVSPLHF. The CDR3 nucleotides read TGTGCCAGCAGCCAACATTTTGTATCACCCCTCCACTTT.

The CDR3 DNA reads TGTGCCAGCAGGGAGCTCGGGGGAGGGGGAGAGACCCAGTACTTC. It specifies CASRELGGGGETQYF. The chain couples TRBV27 to TRBJ2-5; tentatively, D is TRBD2 (7 bases). Trimming took 6 bases from V and 4 from J, leaving 18 bases between them. Germline V CDR1 and CDR2: MNHEY, SMNVEV (reference sequence). This CDR3 is 15 amino acids long.

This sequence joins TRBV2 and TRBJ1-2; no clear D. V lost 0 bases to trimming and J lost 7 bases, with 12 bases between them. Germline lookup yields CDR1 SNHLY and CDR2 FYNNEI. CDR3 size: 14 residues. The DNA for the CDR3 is TGTGCCAGCAGTGAAGCGGCGGGGATCGGTGGCTACACCTTC. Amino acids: CASSEAAGIGGYTF.

The DNA of the CDR3 is TGTGCCAGCAGTTACTCTGGCCCTCCACATACGCAGTATTTT. This codes for CASSYSGPPHTQYF. This chain uses TRBV6-6 with TRBJ2-3; D gene unclear. There are 14 residues in the CDR3. The ends were cut back, 0 bases at V and 7 bases at J, with 11 bases in the middle. Germline V gives CDR1 MNHNY, CDR2 SVGAGI (reference sequence).

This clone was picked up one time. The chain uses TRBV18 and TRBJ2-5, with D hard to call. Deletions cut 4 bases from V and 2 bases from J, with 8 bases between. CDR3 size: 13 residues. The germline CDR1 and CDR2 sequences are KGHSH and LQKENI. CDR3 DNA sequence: TGTGCCAGCTCACTTACACAGCAAGAGACCCAGTACTTC. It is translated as CASSLTQQETQYF.

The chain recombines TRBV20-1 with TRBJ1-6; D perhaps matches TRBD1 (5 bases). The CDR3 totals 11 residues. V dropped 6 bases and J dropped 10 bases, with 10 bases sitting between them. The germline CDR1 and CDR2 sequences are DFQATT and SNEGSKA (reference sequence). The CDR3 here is CSARGGSPLHF. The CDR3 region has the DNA TGCAGTGCCCGGGGGGGGTCACCCCTCCACTTT.

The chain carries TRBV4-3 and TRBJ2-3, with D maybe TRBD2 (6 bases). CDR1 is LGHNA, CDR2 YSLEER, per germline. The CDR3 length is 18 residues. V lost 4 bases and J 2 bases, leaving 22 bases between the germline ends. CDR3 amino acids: CASSLRLDALADTDTQYF. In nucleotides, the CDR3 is TGCGCCAGCAGCCTTAGACTAGATGCGTTGGCCGACACAGATACGCAGTATTTT.

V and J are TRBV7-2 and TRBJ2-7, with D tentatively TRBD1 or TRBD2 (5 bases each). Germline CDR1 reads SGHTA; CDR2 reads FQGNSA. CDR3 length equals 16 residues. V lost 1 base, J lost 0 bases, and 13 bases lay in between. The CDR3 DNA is TGTGCCAGCAGCTTAGTGGGACCGGTTGGCTCCTACGAGCAGTACTTC. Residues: CASSLVGPVGSYEQYF.

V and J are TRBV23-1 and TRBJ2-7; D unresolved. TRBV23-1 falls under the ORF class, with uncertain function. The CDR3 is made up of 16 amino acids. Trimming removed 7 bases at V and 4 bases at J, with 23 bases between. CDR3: CASTLRPDARDYEQYF. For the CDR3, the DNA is TGCGCCAGCACCCTGCGTCCCGACGCTCGTGATTACGAGCAGTACTTC.

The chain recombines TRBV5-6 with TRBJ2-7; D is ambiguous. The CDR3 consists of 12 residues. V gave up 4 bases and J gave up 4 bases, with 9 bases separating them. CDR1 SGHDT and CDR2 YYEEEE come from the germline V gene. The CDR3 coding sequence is TGTGCCAGCAGCCCCCGCGGTTACGAGCAGTACTTC. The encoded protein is CASSPRGYEQYF.

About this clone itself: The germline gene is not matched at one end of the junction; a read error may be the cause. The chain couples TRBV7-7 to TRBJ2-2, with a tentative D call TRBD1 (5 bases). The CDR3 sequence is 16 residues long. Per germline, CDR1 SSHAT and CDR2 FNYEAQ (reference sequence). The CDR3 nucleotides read TGTGCTAGCAGCTTAGAATCAGGGCGGAGCACCGGGGAGCTGTTTTTT. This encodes CASSLESGRSTGELFF.